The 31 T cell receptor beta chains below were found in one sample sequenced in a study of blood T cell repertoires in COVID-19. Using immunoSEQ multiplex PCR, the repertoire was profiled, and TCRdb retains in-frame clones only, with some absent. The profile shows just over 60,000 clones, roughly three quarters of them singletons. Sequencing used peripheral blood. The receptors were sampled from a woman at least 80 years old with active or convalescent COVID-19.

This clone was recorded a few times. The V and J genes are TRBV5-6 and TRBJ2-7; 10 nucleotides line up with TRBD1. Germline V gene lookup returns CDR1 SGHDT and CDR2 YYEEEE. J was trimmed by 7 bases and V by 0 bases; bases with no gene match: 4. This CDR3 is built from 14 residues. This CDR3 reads CASSLEGTGVEQYF. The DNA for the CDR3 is TGTGCCAGCAGCTTGGAGGGGACAGGGGTAGAGCAGTACTTC.

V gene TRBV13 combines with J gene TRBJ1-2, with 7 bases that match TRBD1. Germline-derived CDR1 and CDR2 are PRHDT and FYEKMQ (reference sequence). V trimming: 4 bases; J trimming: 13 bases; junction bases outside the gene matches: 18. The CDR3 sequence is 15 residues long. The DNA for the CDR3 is TGTGCCAGCAGCTACGCACAAACCCATCGACAGGGTGGCACCTTC. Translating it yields CASSYAQTHRQGGTF. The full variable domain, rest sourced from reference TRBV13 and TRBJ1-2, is AAGVIQSPRHLIKEKRETATLKCYPIPRHDTVYWYQQGPGQDPQFLISFYEKMQSDKGSIPDRFSAQQFSDYHSELNMSSLELGDSALYFCASSYAQTHRQGGTFGSGTRLTVV.

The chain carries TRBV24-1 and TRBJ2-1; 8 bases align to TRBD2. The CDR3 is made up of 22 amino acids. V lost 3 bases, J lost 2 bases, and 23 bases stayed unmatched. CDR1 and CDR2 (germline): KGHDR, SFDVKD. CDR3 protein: CATSDPPPVHKFSGKTYNEQFF. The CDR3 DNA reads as TGTGCCACCAGTGATCCCCCTCCGGTACATAAGTTTAGCGGGAAGACCTACAATGAGCAGTTCTTC.

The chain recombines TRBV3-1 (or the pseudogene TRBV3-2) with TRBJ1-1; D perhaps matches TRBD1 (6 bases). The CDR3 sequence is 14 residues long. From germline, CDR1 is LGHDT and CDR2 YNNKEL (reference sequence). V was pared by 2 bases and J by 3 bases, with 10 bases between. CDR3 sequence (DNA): TGTGCCAGCAGCCAATGGGGGCAGGACACTGAAGCTTTCTTT. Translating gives CASSQWGQDTEAFF.

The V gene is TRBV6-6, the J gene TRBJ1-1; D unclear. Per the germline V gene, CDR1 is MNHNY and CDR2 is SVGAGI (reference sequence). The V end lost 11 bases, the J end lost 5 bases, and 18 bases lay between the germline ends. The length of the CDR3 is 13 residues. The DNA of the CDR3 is TGTGCCTGCTCAACGGGGATTGCAACTGAAGCTTTCTTT. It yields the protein CACSTGIATEAFF.

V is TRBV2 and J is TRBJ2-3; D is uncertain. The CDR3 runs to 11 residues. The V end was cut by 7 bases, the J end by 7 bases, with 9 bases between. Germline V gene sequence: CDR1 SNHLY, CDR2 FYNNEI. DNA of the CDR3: TGTGCCAGCAAGACAAGTAATACGCAGTATTTT. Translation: CASKTSNTQYF.

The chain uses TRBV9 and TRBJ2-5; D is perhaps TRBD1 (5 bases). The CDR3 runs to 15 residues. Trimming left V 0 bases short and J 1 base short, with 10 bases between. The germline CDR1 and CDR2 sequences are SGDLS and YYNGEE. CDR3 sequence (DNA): TGTGCCAGCAGCGTAGAGGGGTACTTCCAAGAGACCCAGTACTTC. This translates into CASSVEGYFQETQYF.

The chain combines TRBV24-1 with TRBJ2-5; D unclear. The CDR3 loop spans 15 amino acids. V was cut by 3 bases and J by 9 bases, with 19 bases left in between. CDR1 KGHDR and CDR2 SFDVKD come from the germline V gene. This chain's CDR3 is CATSDAANVFEAQYF. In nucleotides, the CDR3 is TGTGCCACCAGTGATGCGGCGAACGTGTTTGAGGCCCAGTACTTC.

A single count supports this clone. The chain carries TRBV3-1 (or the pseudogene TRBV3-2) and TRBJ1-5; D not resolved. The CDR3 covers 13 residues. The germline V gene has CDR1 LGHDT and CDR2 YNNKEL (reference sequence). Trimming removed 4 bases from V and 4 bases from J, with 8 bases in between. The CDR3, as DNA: TGTGCCAGCAGCCTAGCGGGGAATCAGCCCCAGCATTTT. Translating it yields CASSLAGNQPQHF.

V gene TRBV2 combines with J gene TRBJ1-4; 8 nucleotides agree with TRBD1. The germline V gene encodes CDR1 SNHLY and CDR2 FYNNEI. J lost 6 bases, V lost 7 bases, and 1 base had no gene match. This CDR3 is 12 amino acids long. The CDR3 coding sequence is TGTGCCAGCAACAGGGGGGATGAAAAACTGTTTTTT. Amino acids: CASNRGDEKLFF.

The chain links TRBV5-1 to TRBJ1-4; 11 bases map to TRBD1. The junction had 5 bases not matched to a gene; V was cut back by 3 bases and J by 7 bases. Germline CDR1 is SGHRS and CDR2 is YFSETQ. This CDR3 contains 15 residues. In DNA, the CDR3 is TGCGCCAGCAGCTGGACCGGGACAGGGGGTGAAAAACTGTTTTTT. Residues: CASSWTGTGGEKLFF.

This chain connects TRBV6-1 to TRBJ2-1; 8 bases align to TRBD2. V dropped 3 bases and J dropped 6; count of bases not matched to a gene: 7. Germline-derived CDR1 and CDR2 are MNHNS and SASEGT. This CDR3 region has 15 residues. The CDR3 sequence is CASSETSVATNEQFF. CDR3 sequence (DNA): TGTGCCAGCAGTGAGACTAGCGTTGCCACCAATGAGCAGTTCTTC.

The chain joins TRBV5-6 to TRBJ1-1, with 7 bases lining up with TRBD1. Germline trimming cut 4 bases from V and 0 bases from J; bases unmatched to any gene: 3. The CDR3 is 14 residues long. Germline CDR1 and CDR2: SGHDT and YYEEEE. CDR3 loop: CASSVDRLNTEAFF. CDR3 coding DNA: TGTGCCAGCAGCGTGGACAGGTTGAACACTGAAGCTTTCTTT.

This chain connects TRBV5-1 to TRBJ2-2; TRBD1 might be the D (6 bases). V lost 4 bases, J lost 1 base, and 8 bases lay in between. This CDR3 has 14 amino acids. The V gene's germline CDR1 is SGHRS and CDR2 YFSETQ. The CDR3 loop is CASSKTGNTGELFF. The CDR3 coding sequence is TGCGCCAGCAGCAAGACAGGGAACACCGGGGAGCTGTTTTTT.

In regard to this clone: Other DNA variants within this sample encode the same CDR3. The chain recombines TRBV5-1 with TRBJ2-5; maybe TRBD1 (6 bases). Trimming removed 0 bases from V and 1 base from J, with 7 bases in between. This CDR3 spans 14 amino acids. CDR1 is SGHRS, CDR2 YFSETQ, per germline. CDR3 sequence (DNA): TGCGCCAGCAGCTTGGGGACAGCCCAAGAGACCCAGTACTTC. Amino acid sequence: CASSLGTAQETQYF.

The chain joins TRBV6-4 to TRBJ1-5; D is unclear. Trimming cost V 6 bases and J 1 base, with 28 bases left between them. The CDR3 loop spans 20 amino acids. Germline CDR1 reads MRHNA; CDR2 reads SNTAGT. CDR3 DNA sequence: TGTGCCAGCAGCGACAAGATGGCCTGTGGGCCAATTCAAAGCAATCAGCCCCAGCATTTT. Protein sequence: CASSDKMACGPIQSNQPQHF.

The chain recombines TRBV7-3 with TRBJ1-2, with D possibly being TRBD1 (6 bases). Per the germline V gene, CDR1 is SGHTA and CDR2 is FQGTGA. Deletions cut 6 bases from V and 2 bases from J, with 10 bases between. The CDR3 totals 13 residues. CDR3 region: CASRPDRNYGYTF. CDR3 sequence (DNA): TGTGCCAGCAGACCTGACAGGAACTATGGCTACACCTTC.

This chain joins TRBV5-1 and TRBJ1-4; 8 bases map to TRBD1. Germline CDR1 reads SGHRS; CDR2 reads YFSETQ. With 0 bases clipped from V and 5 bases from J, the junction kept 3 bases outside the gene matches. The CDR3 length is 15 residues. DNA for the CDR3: TGCGCCAGCAGCTTGGGGACAGGGCGGAATGAAAAACTGTTTTTT. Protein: CASSLGTGRNEKLFF. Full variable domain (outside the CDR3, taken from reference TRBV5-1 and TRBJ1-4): KAGVTQTPRYLIKTRGQQVTLSCSPISGHRSVSWYQQTPGQGLQFLFEYFSETQRNKGNFPGRFSGRQFSNSRSEMNVSTLELGDSALYLCASSLGTGRNEKLFFGSGTQLSVL.

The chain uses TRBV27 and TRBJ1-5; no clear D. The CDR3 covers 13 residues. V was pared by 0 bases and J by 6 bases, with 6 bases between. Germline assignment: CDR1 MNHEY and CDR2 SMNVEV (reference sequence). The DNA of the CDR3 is TGTGCCAGCAGTTTATCAGGGAGTCAGCCCCAGCATTTT. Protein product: CASSLSGSQPQHF.

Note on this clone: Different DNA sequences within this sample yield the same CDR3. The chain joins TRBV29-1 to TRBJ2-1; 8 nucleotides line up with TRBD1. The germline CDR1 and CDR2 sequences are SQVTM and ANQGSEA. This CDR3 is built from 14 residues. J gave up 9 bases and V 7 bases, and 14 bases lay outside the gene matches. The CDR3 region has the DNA TGCAGCGGGGGTCGGGCAGGGGGCCTCGGTGAGCAGTTCTTC. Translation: CSGGRAGGLGEQFF.

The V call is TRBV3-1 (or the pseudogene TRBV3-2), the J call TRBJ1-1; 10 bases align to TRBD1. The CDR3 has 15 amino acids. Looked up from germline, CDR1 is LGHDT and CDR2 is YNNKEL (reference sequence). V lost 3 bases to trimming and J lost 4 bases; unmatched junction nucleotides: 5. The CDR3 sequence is CASSQTGQGSTEAFF. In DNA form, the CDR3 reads TGTGCCAGCAGCCAGACGGGACAGGGGAGCACTGAAGCTTTCTTT.

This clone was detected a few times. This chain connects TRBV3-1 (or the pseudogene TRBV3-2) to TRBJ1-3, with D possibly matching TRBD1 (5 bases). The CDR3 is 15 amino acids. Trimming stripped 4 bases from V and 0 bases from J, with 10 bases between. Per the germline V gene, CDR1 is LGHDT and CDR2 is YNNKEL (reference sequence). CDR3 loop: CASSRDGSSGNTIYF. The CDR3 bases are TGTGCCAGCAGCCGGGACGGGAGCTCTGGAAACACCATATATTTT.

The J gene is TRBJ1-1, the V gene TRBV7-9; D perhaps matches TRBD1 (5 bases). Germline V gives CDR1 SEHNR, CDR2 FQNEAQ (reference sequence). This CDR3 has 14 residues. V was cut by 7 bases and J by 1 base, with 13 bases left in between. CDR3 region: CASTLGGANTEAFF. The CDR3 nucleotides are TGTGCCAGCACCCTCGGTGGGGCGAACACTGAAGCTTTCTTT.

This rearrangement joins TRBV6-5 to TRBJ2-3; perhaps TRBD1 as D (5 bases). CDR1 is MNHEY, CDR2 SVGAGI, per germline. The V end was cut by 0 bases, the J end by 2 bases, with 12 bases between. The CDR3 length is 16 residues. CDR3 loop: CASSYSMTVNTDTQYF. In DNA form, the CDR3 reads TGTGCCAGCAGTTACTCAATGACAGTCAACACAGATACGCAGTATTTT.

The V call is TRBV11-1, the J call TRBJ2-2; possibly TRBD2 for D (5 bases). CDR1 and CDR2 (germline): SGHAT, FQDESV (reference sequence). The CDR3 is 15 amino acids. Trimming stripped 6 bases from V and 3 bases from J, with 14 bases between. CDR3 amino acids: CASRLDRGDTGELFF. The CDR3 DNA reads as TGTGCCAGCAGACTTGATCGGGGTGACACCGGGGAGCTGTTTTTT.

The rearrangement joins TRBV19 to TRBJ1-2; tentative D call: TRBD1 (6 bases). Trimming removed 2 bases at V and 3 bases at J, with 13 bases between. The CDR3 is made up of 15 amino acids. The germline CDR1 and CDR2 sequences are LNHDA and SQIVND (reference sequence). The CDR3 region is CASSITSGVYYGYTF. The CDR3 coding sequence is TGTGCCAGTAGTATAACTTCAGGGGTCTACTATGGCTACACCTTC. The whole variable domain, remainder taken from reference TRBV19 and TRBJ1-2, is DGGITQSPKYLFRKEGQNVTLSCEQNLNHDAMYWYRQDPGQGLRLIYYSQIVNDFQKGDIAEGYSVSREKKESFPLTVTSAQKNPTAFYLCASSITSGVYYGYTFGSGTRLTVV.

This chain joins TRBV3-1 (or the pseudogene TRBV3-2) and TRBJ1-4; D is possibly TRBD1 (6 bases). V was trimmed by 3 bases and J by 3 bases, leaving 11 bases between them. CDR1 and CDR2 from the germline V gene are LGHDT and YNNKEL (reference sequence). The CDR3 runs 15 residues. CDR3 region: CASSHTGSSNEKLFF. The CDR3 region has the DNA TGTGCCAGCAGCCATACAGGGTCGTCTAATGAAAAACTGTTTTTT.

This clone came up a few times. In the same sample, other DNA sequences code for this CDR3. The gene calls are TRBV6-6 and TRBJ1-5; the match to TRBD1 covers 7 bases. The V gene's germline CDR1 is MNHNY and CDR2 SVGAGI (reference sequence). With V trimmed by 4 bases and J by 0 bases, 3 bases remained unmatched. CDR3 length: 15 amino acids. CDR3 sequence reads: CASSSQGGSNQPQHF. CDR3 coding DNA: TGTGCCAGCAGTTCCCAGGGGGGTAGCAATCAGCCCCAGCATTTT.

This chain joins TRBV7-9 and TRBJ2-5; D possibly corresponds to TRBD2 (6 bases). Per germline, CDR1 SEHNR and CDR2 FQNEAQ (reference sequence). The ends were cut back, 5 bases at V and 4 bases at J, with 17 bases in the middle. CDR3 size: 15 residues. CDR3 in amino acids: CASSQGTQGGETQYF. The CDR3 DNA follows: TGTGCCAGCAGCCAAGGGACCCAGGGAGGAGAGACCCAGTACTTC.

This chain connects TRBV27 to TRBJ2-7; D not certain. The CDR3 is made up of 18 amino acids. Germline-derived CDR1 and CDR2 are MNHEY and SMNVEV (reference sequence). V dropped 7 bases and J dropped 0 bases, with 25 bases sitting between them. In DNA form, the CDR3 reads TGTGCCAGCAAGAGGAGTCCTCTTCCCGAATTAAGCTCCTACGAGCAGTACTTC. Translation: CASKRSPLPELSSYEQYF.

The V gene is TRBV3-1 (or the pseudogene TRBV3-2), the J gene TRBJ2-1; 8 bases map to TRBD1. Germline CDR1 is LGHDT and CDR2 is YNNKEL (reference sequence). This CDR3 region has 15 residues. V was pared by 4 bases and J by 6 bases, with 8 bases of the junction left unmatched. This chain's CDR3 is CASSRQGLGPNEQFF. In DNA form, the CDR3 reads TGTGCCAGCAGCCGACAGGGGCTCGGCCCCAATGAGCAGTTCTTC.